Listed below are T cell receptor beta chains from one sample, sequenced in a study of T cell repertoires in cytomegalovirus infection. One entry per CDR3 protein results from TCRdb running MiXCR on the reads. The data show about 680,000 distinct CDR3 sequences, 20% to 25% seen once. The specimen was CD8+ T cells from PBMCs. Receptors were obtained from a human donor in good health (CMV status not recorded). Some clones in this sample may be carry-over from other donors' samples. Each CDR3 is given with its conserved first and last residue. The order of the fields is D gene, clone size, J gene, V gene, CDR3 protein, CDR3 DNA. A D gene is named only where the DNA matches it firmly. Size is stated for part of the rows, as once, few or many counts, or as a class when the clone is expanded.

>TRBD1|many|TRBJ2-6|TRBV7-8
CASSPQTGGWLANVLTF
TGTGCCAGCAGCCCCCAGACAGGGGGGTGGTTGGCCAACGTCCTGACTTTC
>-|few|TRBJ1-3|TRBV25-1
CASSAGVGNTIYF
TGTGCCAGCAGTGCGGGGGTCGGAAACACCATATATTTT
>-|-|TRBJ2-2|TRBV4-2
CASSQPGPKTGELFF
TGTGCCAGCAGCCAACCCGGGCCAAAGACCGGGGAGCTGTTTTTT
>-|few|TRBJ2-2|TRBV29-1
CSAQTGYNTGELFF
TGCAGCGCCCAAACAGGGTACAACACCGGGGAGCTGTTTTTT
>TRBD1|many|TRBJ2-2|TRBV12-3/TRBV12-4
CASRILDRGHTGELFF
TGTGCCAGCAGAATCCTGGACAGGGGGCACACCGGGGAGCTGTTTTTT
>-|many|TRBJ1-1|TRBV7-9
CASSLEPSEAFF
TGTGCCAGCAGCTTAGAACCCTCCGAAGCTTTCTTT
>-|-|TRBJ2-1|TRBV28
CASSSYVSKNWEYMVDEQFF
TGTGCCAGCAGTTCCTATGTGAGCAAGAATTGGGAGTACATGGTCGATGAGCAGTTCTTC
>TRBD1|few|TRBJ1-4|TRBV2
CASIRDRGEEKLFF
TGTGCCAGCATAAGGGACAGGGGAGAGGAAAAACTGTTTTTT
>-|many|TRBJ2-5|TRBV28
CASSLPPTQREMETQYF
TGTGCCAGCAGTTTACCTCCGACTCAACGGGAAATGGAGACCCAGTACTTC
>TRBD1|-|TRBJ2-1|TRBV2
CASSAGTGMGNEQFF
TGTGCCAGCAGTGCGGGGACAGGGATGGGCAATGAGCAGTTCTTC
>-|-|TRBJ1-2|TRBV9
CASSVARQDTNYGYTF
TGTGCCAGCAGCGTAGCCCGGCAGGACACTAACTATGGCTACACCTTC
>-|few|TRBJ2-1|TRBV6-1
CASSYSPGGRLEQFF
TGTGCCAGCAGTTACAGCCCGGGGGGCCGACTTGAGCAGTTCTTC
>-|few|TRBJ1-5|TRBV6-2/TRBV6-3
CASSLGPGDRPQHF
TGTGCCAGCAGCTTGGGGCCTGGGGATCGGCCCCAGCATTTT
>TRBD2|-|TRBJ2-1|TRBV6-1
CASSVSGALYNEQFF
TGTGCCAGCAGTGTTAGCGGGGCCCTATACAATGAGCAGTTCTTC
>-|-|TRBJ1-1|TRBV20-1
CSARGWGASEAFF
TGCAGTGCTAGAGGGTGGGGGGCCTCTGAAGCTTTCTTT
>TRBD2|few|TRBJ2-3|TRBV12-3/TRBV12-4
CASTAPGLRTDTQYF
TGTGCCAGCACCGCACCGGGACTACGCACAGATACGCAGTATTTT
>-|few|TRBJ2-7|TRBV7-9
CASSFPRGDSGGREQYF
TGTGCCAGCAGCTTCCCTCGGGGGGACAGCGGAGGGAGGGAGCAGTACTTC
>-|few|TRBJ2-7|TRBV14
CASSQEGRWQGLGYEQYF
TGTGCCAGCAGCCAAGAGGGCAGATGGCAGGGGTTAGGATACGAGCAGTACTTC
>TRBD2|-|TRBJ2-2|TRBV11-3
CASSLGSGGAKTGELFF
TGTGCCAGCAGCTTAGGATCGGGGGGAGCAAAGACCGGGGAGCTGTTTTTT
>TRBD1|few|TRBJ2-1|TRBV11-3
CASSARDRGLFNEQFF
TGTGCCAGCAGCGCCCGGGACAGGGGGCTTTTCAATGAGCAGTTCTTC
>TRBD1|many|TRBJ2-1|TRBV28
CASSFNPGQGDNEQFF
TGTGCCAGCAGTTTTAACCCGGGACAGGGGGATAATGAGCAGTTCTTC
>-|many|TRBJ1-1|TRBV7-9
CASTPPGGMNTEAFF
TGTGCCAGCACGCCCCCCGGGGGGATGAACACTGAAGCTTTCTTT
>-|few|TRBJ2-1|TRBV29-1
CSVSIGDYNEQFF
TGCAGCGTTAGCATAGGGGACTACAATGAGCAGTTCTTC
>-|few|TRBJ1-1|TRBV15
CATRVGRSEAFF
TGTGCCACCAGGGTCGGAAGGTCTGAAGCTTTCTTT
>TRBD2|-|TRBJ2-1|TRBV7-9
CASSSRVVGGYNEQFF
TGTGCCAGCAGCTCACGAGTGGTGGGGGGGTACAATGAGCAGTTCTTC
>TRBD1|-|TRBJ2-2|TRBV5-8
CASSLPPGQGATGELFF
TGTGCCAGCAGCTTGCCACCGGGACAGGGGGCCACCGGGGAGCTGTTTTTT
>-|few|TRBJ2-2|TRBV29-1
CGASTGELFF
TGTGGCGCCTCCACCGGGGAGCTGTTTTTT
>-|few|TRBJ1-1|TRBV10-3
CAISALTGTGEAFF
TGTGCCATCAGTGCGCTGACAGGTACCGGGGAAGCTTTCTTT
>-|-|TRBJ2-7|TRBV12-5
CASGLVLGGNEQYF
TGTGCTAGTGGTTTGGTCCTCGGAGGAAACGAGCAGTACTTC
>-|few|TRBJ2-1|TRBV25-1
CASSEIRDTEQFF
TGTGCCAGCAGTGAGATCCGGGACACTGAGCAGTTCTTC
>-|many|TRBJ1-1|TRBV7-7
CASSLARNTEAFF
TGTGCTAGCAGCTTAGCTAGGAACACTGAAGCTTTCTTT
>TRBD2|few|TRBJ2-3|TRBV6-2/TRBV6-3
CASSQPSGTGRDTQYF
TGTGCCAGCAGCCAACCTTCGGGAACCGGGAGGGATACGCAGTATTTT
>-|-|TRBJ2-3|TRBV20-1
CSARAPGYTDTQYF
TGCAGTGCTAGAGCCCCGGGCTACACAGATACGCAGTATTTT
>-|-|TRBJ2-1|TRBV27
CASTIGSEQFF
TGTGCCAGCACCATCGGCTCTGAGCAGTTCTTC
>-|-|TRBJ1-1|TRBV29-1
CSVDGNTEAFF
TGCAGCGTTGATGGGAACACTGAAGCTTTCTTT
>-|-|TRBJ2-6|TRBV7-2
CASSSHYRDSGANVLTF
TGTGCCAGCAGCTCACATTACAGGGACTCTGGGGCCAACGTCCTGACTTTC
>-|-|TRBJ2-5|TRBV14
CASSQFVQYQETQYF
TGTGCCAGCAGCCAATTCGTCCAATACCAGGAGACCCAGTACTTC
>TRBD2|-|TRBJ2-1|TRBV6-2/TRBV6-3
CASSYEGRGKVYNEQFF
TGTGCCAGCAGTTACGAAGGGCGGGGGAAGGTCTACAATGAGCAGTTCTTC
>-|few|TRBJ1-1|TRBV11-2
CASSFAQNTEAFF
TGTGCCAGCAGCTTCGCCCAGAACACTGAAGCTTTCTTT
>TRBD1|-|TRBJ2-3|TRBV27
CASSFDRDRRFSTDTQYF
TGTGCCAGCAGTTTCGACCGGGACAGGAGGTTCAGCACAGATACGCAGTATTTT
>TRBD1|-|TRBJ1-5|TRBV2
CASKQDRASNQPQHF
TGTGCCAGCAAACAGGACAGGGCTAGCAATCAGCCCCAGCATTTT
>-|many|TRBJ1-1|TRBV7-9
CASSFGLPEAFF
TGTGCCAGCAGCTTTGGGCTCCCTGAAGCTTTCTTT
>-|once|TRBJ2-1|TRBV7-2
CASNLRWRDSSYNEQFF
TGTGCCAGCAACTTAAGGTGGAGGGATAGCTCCTACAATGAGCAGTTCTTC
>TRBD1|-|TRBJ2-3|TRBV28
CASKKTGDGTDTQYF
TGTGCCAGCAAAAAGACAGGGGATGGCACAGATACGCAGTATTTT
>-|many|TRBJ2-3|TRBV7-2
CASSLNGRINRPQYF
TGTGCCAGCAGCTTAAACGGTAGGATCAACCGCCCGCAGTATTTT
>-|-|TRBJ2-3|TRBV2
CASRTELSADTQYF
TGTGCCAGCAGGACTGAACTGTCGGCAGATACGCAGTATTTT
>-|-|TRBJ2-1|TRBV20-1
CSARSTLSSYNEQFF
TGCAGTGCTAGGAGCACATTGAGCTCCTACAATGAGCAGTTCTTC
>TRBD1|-|TRBJ1-2|TRBV29-1
CSVEDPGQAFYGYTF
TGCAGCGTTGAAGATCCAGGACAGGCCTTCTATGGCTACACCTTC
>-|-|TRBJ1-2|TRBV29-1
CSVVGDWNGYTF
TGCAGCGTTGTCGGGGACTGGAACGGCTACACCTTC
>-|-|TRBJ1-1|TRBV6-6
CASSPPTPRVGNTEAFF
TGTGCCAGCAGTCCGCCCACTCCACGGGTGGGAAACACTGAAGCTTTCTTT
>-|few|TRBJ1-1|TRBV7-3
CASSPPGRQNTEAFF
TGTGCCAGCAGCCCACCGGGACGGCAGAACACTGAAGCTTTCTTT
>-|-|TRBJ1-1|TRBV2
CASSPGIEAFF
TGTGCCAGCAGCCCCGGAATTGAAGCTTTCTTT
>-|-|TRBJ2-1|TRBV29-1
CSVEVGGYYNEQFF
TGCAGCGTTGAAGTCGGGGGCTACTACAATGAGCAGTTCTTC
>-|-|TRBJ2-2|TRBV12-3/TRBV12-4
CASSLVVANTGELFF
TGTGCCAGCAGCCTAGTCGTCGCGAACACCGGGGAGCTGTTTTTT
>TRBD2|few|TRBJ2-3|TRBV27
CACASGGTLTDTQYF
TGTGCCTGCGCTAGCGGGGGGACCCTCACAGATACGCAGTATTTT
>-|-|TRBJ2-5|TRBV7-9
CASSLGRGADF
TGTGCCAGCAGCTTAGGGAGAGGGGCCGACTTC
>TRBD1|-|TRBJ1-1|TRBV14
CASSQDGQGGTEAFF
TGTGCCAGCAGCCAAGATGGACAGGGCGGTACTGAAGCTTTCTTT
>-|-|TRBJ1-2|TRBV7-9
CASSSGEENYGYTF
TGTGCCAGCAGCTCCGGGGAGGAGAACTATGGCTACACCTTC